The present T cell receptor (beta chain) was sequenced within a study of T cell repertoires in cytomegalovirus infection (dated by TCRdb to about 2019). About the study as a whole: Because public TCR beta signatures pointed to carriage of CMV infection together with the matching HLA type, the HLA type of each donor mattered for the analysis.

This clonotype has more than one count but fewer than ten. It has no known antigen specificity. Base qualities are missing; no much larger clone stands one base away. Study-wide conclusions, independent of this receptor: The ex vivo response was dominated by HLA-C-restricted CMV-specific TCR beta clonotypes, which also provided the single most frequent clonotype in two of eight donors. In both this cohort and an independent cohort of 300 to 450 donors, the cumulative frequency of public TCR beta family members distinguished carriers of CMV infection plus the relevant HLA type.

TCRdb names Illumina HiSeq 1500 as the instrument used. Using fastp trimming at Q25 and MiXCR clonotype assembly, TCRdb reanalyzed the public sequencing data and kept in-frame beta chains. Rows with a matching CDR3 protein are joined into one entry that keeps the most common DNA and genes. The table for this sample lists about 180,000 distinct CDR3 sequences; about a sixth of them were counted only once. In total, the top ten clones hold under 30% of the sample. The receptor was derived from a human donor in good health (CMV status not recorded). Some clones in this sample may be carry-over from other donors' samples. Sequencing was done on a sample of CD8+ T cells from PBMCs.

The CDR3 region has the sequence CASSPLPPGTGEDQPQHF. The bases read TGTGCCAGCAGCCCACTCCCCCCCGGGACAGGGGAAGATCAGCCCCAGCATTTT. The rearranged chain carries TRBV28 and TRBJ1-5; 10 nucleotides in the junction match TRBD1. Unmatched junction bases come to 16, with V trimmed by 6 bases and J by 5 bases. CDR1 and CDR2 are drawn from the germline V gene: MDHEN, SYDVKM. The CDR3 starts with the cysteine, ends with the phenylalanine, and has 18 residues. Solely the CDR3 DNA is kept, with 54 bases framed from the first base.